This TCR beta chain emerged from a study of control samples from healthy donors and cancer patients. TCRdb keeps only in-frame clones here, not all; method: immunoSEQ multiplex PCR. The top ten hold 3% of the sample, which has approximately 97,000 clones, around 90% seen once. Between the trimmed V and J ends, which lost 4 bases and 1 base, there was a span of 7 bases. Germline CDR1 LGHDT, CDR2 YNNKEL (reference sequence). The CDR3 consists of 13 residues. Input material: blood. The TCR originated in a human donor in good health. The donor label of this sample is uncertain. The chain combines TRBV3-1 (or the pseudogene TRBV3-2) with TRBJ1-2, with no clear D. This CDR3 is CASSRSHNYGYTF. The DNA for the CDR3 is TGTGCCAGCAGCCGCAGTCATAACTATGGCTACACCTTC.